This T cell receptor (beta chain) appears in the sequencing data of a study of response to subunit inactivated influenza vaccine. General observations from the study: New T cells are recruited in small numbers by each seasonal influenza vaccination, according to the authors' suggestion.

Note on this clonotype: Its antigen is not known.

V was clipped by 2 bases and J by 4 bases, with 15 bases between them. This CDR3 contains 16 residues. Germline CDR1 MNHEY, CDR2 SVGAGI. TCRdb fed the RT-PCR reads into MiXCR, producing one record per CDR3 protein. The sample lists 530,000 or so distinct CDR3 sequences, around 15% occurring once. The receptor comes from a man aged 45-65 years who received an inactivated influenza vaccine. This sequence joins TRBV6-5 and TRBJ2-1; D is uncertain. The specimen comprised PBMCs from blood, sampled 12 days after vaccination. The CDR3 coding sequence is TGTGCCAGCAGTTACCGCCGGTTGCACCCTTACAATGAGCAGTTCTTC. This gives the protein CASSYRRLHPYNEQFF.